Listed here are 30 T cell receptor beta chains from one sample, sequenced in a study of control samples from healthy donors and cancer patients. The table came from immunoSEQ multiplex PCR; TCRdb's copy has only in-frame clones and leaves some out. This table has some 410,000 clones, around 90% appearing once. Material: PBMCs. The source of these receptors is a man aged 40-55 years with head and neck cancer.

The genes are TRBV27 and TRBJ2-7, with unresolved D. The CDR3 is 14 residues long. Trimming removed 2 bases from V and 1 base from J, with 9 bases in between. Germline CDR1 reads MNHEY; CDR2 reads SMNVEV (reference sequence). The CDR3 here is CASSLSDESYEQYF. The CDR3 nucleotides are TGTGCCAGCAGTTTAAGCGACGAATCCTACGAGCAGTACTTC.

The chain uses TRBV7-8 and TRBJ1-2, with D perhaps matching TRBD1 (5 bases). Germline V gene data show CDR1 as SGHVS and CDR2 as FQNEAQ. V gave up 4 bases and J gave up 5 bases, with 20 bases separating them. This CDR3 contains 16 residues. CDR3 in amino acids: CASSSQVVYEPYGYTF. CDR3 DNA: TGTGCCAGCAGCTCACAGGTAGTCTACGAACCTTATGGCTACACCTTC. The complete variable domain, with remaining parts taken from reference TRBV7-8 and TRBJ1-2, reads GAGVSQSPRYKVAKRGQDVALRCDPISGHVSLFWYQQALGQGPEFLTYFQNEAQLDKSGLPSDRFFAERPEGSVSTLKIQRTQQEDSAVYLCASSSQVVYEPYGYTFGSGTRLTVV.

This chain joins TRBV6-2 or TRBV6-3 and TRBJ2-7; 8 bases line up with TRBD1. The CDR3 runs 15 residues. The germline gives CDR1 MNHEY, CDR2 SVGEGT. V trimming: 1 base; J trimming: 1 base; junction bases outside the gene matches: 3. CDR3 coding DNA: TGTGCCAGCAGTTACTTGGACAGGGATTCCTACGAGCAGTACTTC. Protein product: CASSYLDRDSYEQYF.

The V gene is TRBV18, the J gene TRBJ1-2; 7 bases map to TRBD1. Germline V CDR1 and CDR2: KGHSH, LQKENI. V trimming: 6 bases; J trimming: 4 bases; junction bases outside the gene matches: 11. The length of the CDR3 is 15 residues. CDR3: CASSQGQARLYGYTF. In DNA, the CDR3 is TGTGCCAGCTCGCAAGGACAGGCGCGGCTCTATGGCTACACCTTC.

The chain links TRBV24-1 to TRBJ2-3; 9 bases line up with TRBD1. After removal of 3 bases from V and 6 bases from J, the junction contained 12 bases not matched to a gene. The germline V gene encodes CDR1 KGHDR and CDR2 SFDVKD. The CDR3 has 17 residues. In DNA, the CDR3 is TGTGCCACCAGTGATCCCTCTATGACAGGGGGTGTGGATACGCAGTATTTT. This sequence encodes CATSDPSMTGGVDTQYF.

The chain uses TRBV5-1 and TRBJ2-7; 10 bases are shared with TRBD2. Germline trimming cut 0 bases from V and 7 bases from J; bases unmatched to any gene: 7. This CDR3 has 15 amino acids. Looked up from germline, CDR1 is SGHRS and CDR2 is YFSETQ. DNA of the CDR3: TGCGCCAGCAGCTTGGTTGTAGCGGGAGGCGGAGAGCAGTACTTC. Translated, it gives CASSLVVAGGGEQYF.

This clone showed up just once. The V and J genes are TRBV10-2 and TRBJ2-5, with 13 bases lining up with TRBD2. The V segment lost 0 bases and the J segment 4 bases; nucleotides outside the gene matches: 2. The V gene's germline CDR1 is WSHSY and CDR2 SAAADI. There are 16 residues in the CDR3. The CDR3 bases are TGCGCCAGCAGTGAGTCCCGGACTAGCGGGAGAGAGACCCAGTACTTC. This sequence encodes CASSESRTSGRETQYF.

CDR3 loop: CASSLWSRARDTGELFF. The CDR3 DNA is TGTGCCAGCAGCTTATGGTCCAGGGCCCGAGACACCGGGGAGCTGTTTTTT. The V call is TRBV7-6, the J call TRBJ2-2; weak D call: TRBD1 (5 bases). This CDR3 region has 17 residues. CDR1 is SGHVS and CDR2 is FNYEAQ in the germline V gene. V was shortened by 2 bases and J by 3 bases, with 16 bases between the two germline ends.

CDR3 in amino acids: CASSDVGWWETQYF. CDR3 bases: TGTGCCAGCAGTGATGTGGGGTGGTGGGAGACCCAGTACTTC. This chain joins TRBV6-1 and TRBJ2-5; D not resolved. The V end was cut by 3 bases, the J end by 5 bases, with 13 bases between. The CDR3 has 14 amino acids. CDR1 and CDR2 (germline): MNHNS, SASEGT.

The rearrangement joins TRBV6-6 to TRBJ2-3, with TRBD1 matching 7 bases. Trimming cost V 10 bases and J 5 bases; bases outside gene matches: 15. CDR3 length: 15 residues. Germline V gives CDR1 MNHNY, CDR2 SVGAGI (reference sequence). The CDR3 DNA sequence: TGTGCCACCGCCGCACAGGACAGGTCCGAAGATACGCAGTATTTT. It is translated as CATAAQDRSEDTQYF.

The rearrangement joins TRBV5-1 to TRBJ1-1; D is uncertain. Germline V gene lookup returns CDR1 SGHRS and CDR2 YFSETQ. Trimming left V 0 bases short and J 2 bases short, with 8 bases between. This CDR3 spans 14 amino acids. The DNA for the CDR3 is TGCGCCAGCAGCTTGGATGTGGGAAACACTGAAGCTTTCTTT. It encodes CASSLDVGNTEAFF.

The J gene is TRBJ2-7, the V gene TRBV19; TRBD1 matches at 7 bases. The V gene end was trimmed by 3 bases and the J gene end by 1 base; junction bases not matched to a gene: 3. The germline V gene has CDR1 LNHDA and CDR2 SQIVND (reference sequence). The CDR3 is 14 amino acids. Here the CDR3 DNA reads TGTGCCAGTAGTATGAACAGGGGATCCTACGAGCAGTACTTC. As protein: CASSMNRGSYEQYF. Full variable domain (outside the CDR3, taken from reference TRBV19 and TRBJ2-7): DGGITQSPKYLFRKEGQNVTLSCEQNLNHDAMYWYRQDPGQGLRLIYYSQIVNDFQKGDIAEGYSVSREKKESFPLTVTSAQKNPTAFYLCASSMNRGSYEQYFGPGTRLTVT.

The chain recombines TRBV6-1 with TRBJ1-2; D may be TRBD1 (5 bases). The V and J ends lost 4 bases and 8 bases respectively, with 23 bases between them. From germline, CDR1 is MNHNS and CDR2 SASEGT. The CDR3 length is 16 residues. The CDR3 reads CASSGQGPNPRFGYTF. The CDR3 bases are TGTGCCAGCAGTGGCCAGGGACCCAACCCTAGGTTCGGCTACACCTTC.

A few counts support this clone. V gene TRBV7-9 combines with J gene TRBJ2-7, with D possibly TRBD1 on 6 matching bases. V lost 5 bases to trimming and J lost 5 bases, with 19 bases between them. This CDR3 contains 15 residues. Germline V CDR1 and CDR2: SEHNR, FQNEAQ (reference sequence). In DNA form, the CDR3 reads TGTGCCAGCAGCCACCCGGACAGTCCCGGCCACGAGCAGTACTTC. Amino acids: CASSHPDSPGHEQYF.

With respect to this clone: This sample includes further DNA sequences coding for the same CDR3. The chain carries TRBV12-3 or TRBV12-4 and TRBJ1-2; D gene unclear. Trimming removed 1 base at V and 4 bases at J, with 4 bases between. This CDR3 region has 12 residues. CDR3 coding DNA: TGTGCCAGCAGTTTAGGGAGCTATGGCTACACCTTC. Translating gives CASSLGSYGYTF.

The chain has TRBV28 and TRBJ2-7; TRBD1 matches at 9 bases. In germline, CDR1 is MDHEN, CDR2 SYDVKM. V shed 6 bases and J 0 bases; nucleotides not matched to a gene: 6. CDR3 length: 15 residues. The CDR3 nucleotides are TGTGCCAGCAGCTGGAGGACAGGGGCCTCCTACGAGCAGTACTTC. Its translation is CASSWRTGASYEQYF. The whole variable domain, filled in from reference TRBV28 and TRBJ2-7, reads DVKVTQSSRYLVKRTGEKVFLECVQDMDHENMFWYRQDPGLGLRLIYFSYDVKMKEKGDIPEGYSVSREKKERFSLILESASTNQTSMYLCASSWRTGASYEQYFGPGTRLTVT.

The CDR3 reads CSVRGQFEGNTIYF. CDR3 in DNA: TGCAGCGTCCGAGGACAGTTCGAGGGAAACACCATATATTTT. The rearrangement uses TRBV29-1 and TRBJ1-3; possible D gene TRBD1, 6 bases. V shed 6 bases and J shed 4 bases, with 16 bases lying between them. The CDR3 length is 14 residues. Germline values: CDR1 SQVTM, CDR2 ANQGSEA.

The chain joins TRBV30 to TRBJ2-2, with 8 nucleotides matching TRBD1. This CDR3 spans 15 amino acids. The V gene's germline CDR1 is GTSNPN and CDR2 SVGIG (reference sequence). V dropped 0 bases and J dropped 6; count of bases not matched to a gene: 6. The CDR3 DNA reads as TGTGCCTGGAGTGTATTCAGGGGGCCTTCCGGGGAGCTGTTTTTT. It encodes CAWSVFRGPSGELFF.

The table lists this clone with a count of one. CDR3 coding DNA: TGCGCCAGCAGCCAAGGTTGGACCGGGCCGCAAGAGACCCAGTACTTC. Its translation is CASSQGWTGPQETQYF. This chain connects TRBV4-1 to TRBJ2-5, with D unresolved. CDR3 length: 16 amino acids. V was pared by 1 base and J by 2 bases, with 14 bases between. Per the germline V gene, CDR1 is MGHRA and CDR2 is YSYEKL.

V gene TRBV5-1 combines with J gene TRBJ1-1, with 7 bases identical to TRBD1. This CDR3 has 15 amino acids. Trimming at V came to 4 bases and at J to 9 bases, leaving 15 bases not matched to a gene. Germline lookup yields CDR1 SGHRS and CDR2 YFSETQ. CDR3 DNA sequence: TGCGCCAGCAGCCAAACACCCGAGACCAGGGGGAAAGCTTTCTTT. Residues: CASSQTPETRGKAFF.

The V gene is TRBV19, the J gene TRBJ1-1, with D unclear. Trimming took 7 bases from V and 4 from J, leaving 16 bases between them. CDR1 and CDR2 (germline): LNHDA, SQIVND (reference sequence). The CDR3 spans 14 residues. This CDR3 reads CASTSIRSGTEAFF. In nucleotides, the CDR3 is TGTGCCAGTACGAGTATTAGATCGGGCACTGAAGCTTTCTTT.

CDR3 loop: CASKEAGDPGQFF. The DNA of the CDR3 is TGTGCCAGTAAGGAAGCGGGAGATCCTGGGCAGTTCTTC. This chain uses TRBV19 with TRBJ2-1; 8 nucleotides line up with TRBD2. CDR3 length: 13 amino acids. Looked up from germline, CDR1 is LNHDA and CDR2 is SQIVND (reference sequence). The ends lost 7 bases at V and 12 bases at J; junction bases unmatched: 11. Variable domain in full (rest from reference TRBV19 and TRBJ2-1): DGGITQSPKYLFRKEGQNVTLSCEQNLNHDAMYWYRQDPGQGLRLIYYSQIVNDFQKGDIAEGYSVSREKKESFPLTVTSAQKNPTAFYLCASKEAGDPGQFFGPGTRLTVL.

This rearrangement joins TRBV6-5 to TRBJ2-4; D ambiguous. The germline gives CDR1 MNHEY, CDR2 SVGAGI. The CDR3 contains 13 residues. Trimming took off 5 bases at V and 0 bases at J, with 5 bases between the two ends. The CDR3 reads CASSTLAKNIQYF. The CDR3 DNA reads as TGTGCCAGCAGTACACTAGCCAAAAACATTCAGTACTTC.

This clone occurred a few times. The chain joins TRBV19 to TRBJ2-2; D ambiguous. V lost 6 bases and J 5 bases, leaving 13 bases between the germline ends. CDR1 is LNHDA, CDR2 SQIVND, per germline (reference sequence). This CDR3 region has 14 residues. In DNA form, the CDR3 reads TGTGCCAGTAGATCAGGACGCATAACCGGGGAGCTGTTTTTT. Translating gives CASRSGRITGELFF.

V usage is TRBV5-6 and J usage is TRBJ1-5; D perhaps matches TRBD1 (5 bases). V gave up 1 base and J gave up 0 bases, with 8 bases separating them. The CDR3 is 15 residues long. Germline values: CDR1 SGHDT, CDR2 YYEEEE. The chain's CDR3 is CASSLTGLSNQPQHF. CDR3 nucleotides: TGTGCCAGCAGCTTGACAGGACTTAGCAATCAGCCCCAGCATTTT.

This clone was seen only once. J is TRBJ1-1 and V is TRBV18, with a possible D match to TRBD1 (5 bases). Germline values: CDR1 KGHSH, CDR2 LQKENI. V was cut by 5 bases and J by 2 bases, with 9 bases left in between. CDR3 size: 13 residues. The DNA of the CDR3 is TGTGCCAGCTCAGGGACTTCCAACACTGAAGCTTTCTTT. This codes for CASSGTSNTEAFF.

This chain uses TRBV5-4 with TRBJ2-1; D is unclear. Germline V lookup: CDR1 SGHNT, CDR2 YYREEE (reference sequence). CDR3 size: 13 residues. Trimming stripped 8 bases from V and 0 bases from J, with 9 bases between. The CDR3 DNA sequence: TGTGCCAGTAAAGAGAGCTCCTACAATGAGCAGTTCTTC. The encoded protein is CASKESSYNEQFF.

The chain has TRBV28 and TRBJ1-1; D gene ambiguous. With 8 bases removed from V and 2 bases from J, the gap between germline ends came to 9 bases. Germline lookup yields CDR1 MDHEN and CDR2 SYDVKM. The CDR3 extends over 12 amino acids. CDR3 nucleotides: TGTGCCAGCGAGTCGGTAAACACTGAAGCTTTCTTT. The encoded protein is CASESVNTEAFF.

The rearrangement links TRBV29-1 to TRBJ1-2; a possible D gene is TRBD1 (6 bases). The CDR3 runs 11 residues. Germline CDR1 SQVTM, CDR2 ANQGSEA. Between the trimmed V and J ends, which lost 7 bases and 7 bases, there was a span of 13 bases. Written as DNA, the CDR3 is TGCAGCGCTTACAGGGATGCTGGCTACACCTTC. This translates into CSAYRDAGYTF.

The chain joins TRBV11-3 to TRBJ2-1; D gene uncertain. The V gene's germline CDR1 is SGHNT and CDR2 YENEEA. Deletions cut 1 base from V and 2 bases from J, with 9 bases between. The CDR3 contains 15 residues. CDR3 sequence: CASSLGISTYNEQFF. CDR3 nucleotide sequence: TGTGCCAGCAGCTTAGGAATAAGCACCTACAATGAGCAGTTCTTC.